These T cell receptor beta chains were read from a single sample in a study of T cells in Graves' hyperthyroidism and ophthalmopathy. One entry per CDR3 protein, called by TCRdb with MiXCR from the multiplex PCR reads. The data contain under 300,000 distinct CDR3 sequences, approximately 16% of them singletons. Specimen: blood. The receptors come from a woman aged 45-65 years with Graves' hyperthyroidism that later progressed to Graves' ophthalmopathy. Both conserved end residues are part of each CDR3. D genes are given only for firm matches. For some rows the clone size is stated as once, few or many, or as a class when expanded; others skip it.

clone_size j_call v_call d_call cdr3_nt cdr3_aa
. TRBJ1-5 TRBV2 . TGTGCCAGCAGTTCCCCCTTGGGGAGCAACAATCAGCCCCAGCATTTT CASSSPLGSNNQPQHF
many TRBJ1-5 TRBV3-1 . TGTGCCAGCAGCCAAGCGGGCCTCTCATGGCATTTT CASSQAGLSWHF
many TRBJ2-3 TRBV20-1 TRBD2 TGCAGTGCTTTAGCGGGAGTGCGTACAGATACGCAGTATTTT CSALAGVRTDTQYF
many TRBJ1-2 TRBV28 TRBD1 TGTGCCAGCAGTACTCCGCTGACAGGGCGCTATGGCTACACCTTC CASSTPLTGRYGYTF
many TRBJ1-5 TRBV28 . TGTGCCAGCAGTTTTGATTGGGGCGAAAATCAGCCCCAGCATTTT CASSFDWGENQPQHF
. TRBJ2-3 TRBV3-1 TRBD2 TGTGCCAGCAGCCTGGGACTAGCGGGAGCCAGCACAGATACGCAGTATTTT CASSLGLAGASTDTQYF
. TRBJ2-7 TRBV19 TRBD1 TGTGCCAGTAGTCTCCGGACAGGGGGCGGAAACGAGCAGTACTTC CASSLRTGGGNEQYF
. TRBJ1-2 TRBV14 . TGTGCCAGCTCCGCCTGGGGGCAGAACTATGGCTACACCTTC CASSAWGQNYGYTF
many TRBJ2-3 TRBV3-1 . TGTGCCAGCAGCCAAAGGGACGGCACAGATACGCAGTATTTT CASSQRDGTDTQYF
many TRBJ1-2 TRBV28 . TGTGCCAGCTTTCAAGACCCGGCGTATGGCTACACCTTC CASFQDPAYGYTF